The text below deals with one T cell receptor beta chain. This same CDR3 is encoded by further DNA sequences in the sample. The CDR3 is 14 amino acids. V shed 3 bases and J 4 bases; nucleotides not matched to a gene: 4. Looked up from germline, CDR1 is LNHDA and CDR2 is SQIVND (reference sequence). This sample is drawn from a study of blood T cell repertoires in COVID-19. Study overall: Acute and convalescent COVID-19 samples came from the United States, Italy and Spain. The cDNA or gDNA used as material had been derived from T cells, B-cell-depleted T cells, or PBMCs.

Sequencing was performed with immunoSEQ multiplex PCR; in TCRdb, only in-frame clones are kept and a portion is missing. The sample yields about 300,000 clones, around 90% seen once. The sample taken for sequencing was PBMCs or T cells enriched from blood (not recorded which). The sequence came from a woman in her thirties who had recovered from COVID-19. The chain is built from TRBV19 and TRBJ1-1, with 8 nucleotides matching TRBD1. The CDR3, as DNA: TGTGCCAGTAGTATCGACAGGGGCGGCACTGAAGCTTTCTTT. This gives the protein CASSIDRGGTEAFF.